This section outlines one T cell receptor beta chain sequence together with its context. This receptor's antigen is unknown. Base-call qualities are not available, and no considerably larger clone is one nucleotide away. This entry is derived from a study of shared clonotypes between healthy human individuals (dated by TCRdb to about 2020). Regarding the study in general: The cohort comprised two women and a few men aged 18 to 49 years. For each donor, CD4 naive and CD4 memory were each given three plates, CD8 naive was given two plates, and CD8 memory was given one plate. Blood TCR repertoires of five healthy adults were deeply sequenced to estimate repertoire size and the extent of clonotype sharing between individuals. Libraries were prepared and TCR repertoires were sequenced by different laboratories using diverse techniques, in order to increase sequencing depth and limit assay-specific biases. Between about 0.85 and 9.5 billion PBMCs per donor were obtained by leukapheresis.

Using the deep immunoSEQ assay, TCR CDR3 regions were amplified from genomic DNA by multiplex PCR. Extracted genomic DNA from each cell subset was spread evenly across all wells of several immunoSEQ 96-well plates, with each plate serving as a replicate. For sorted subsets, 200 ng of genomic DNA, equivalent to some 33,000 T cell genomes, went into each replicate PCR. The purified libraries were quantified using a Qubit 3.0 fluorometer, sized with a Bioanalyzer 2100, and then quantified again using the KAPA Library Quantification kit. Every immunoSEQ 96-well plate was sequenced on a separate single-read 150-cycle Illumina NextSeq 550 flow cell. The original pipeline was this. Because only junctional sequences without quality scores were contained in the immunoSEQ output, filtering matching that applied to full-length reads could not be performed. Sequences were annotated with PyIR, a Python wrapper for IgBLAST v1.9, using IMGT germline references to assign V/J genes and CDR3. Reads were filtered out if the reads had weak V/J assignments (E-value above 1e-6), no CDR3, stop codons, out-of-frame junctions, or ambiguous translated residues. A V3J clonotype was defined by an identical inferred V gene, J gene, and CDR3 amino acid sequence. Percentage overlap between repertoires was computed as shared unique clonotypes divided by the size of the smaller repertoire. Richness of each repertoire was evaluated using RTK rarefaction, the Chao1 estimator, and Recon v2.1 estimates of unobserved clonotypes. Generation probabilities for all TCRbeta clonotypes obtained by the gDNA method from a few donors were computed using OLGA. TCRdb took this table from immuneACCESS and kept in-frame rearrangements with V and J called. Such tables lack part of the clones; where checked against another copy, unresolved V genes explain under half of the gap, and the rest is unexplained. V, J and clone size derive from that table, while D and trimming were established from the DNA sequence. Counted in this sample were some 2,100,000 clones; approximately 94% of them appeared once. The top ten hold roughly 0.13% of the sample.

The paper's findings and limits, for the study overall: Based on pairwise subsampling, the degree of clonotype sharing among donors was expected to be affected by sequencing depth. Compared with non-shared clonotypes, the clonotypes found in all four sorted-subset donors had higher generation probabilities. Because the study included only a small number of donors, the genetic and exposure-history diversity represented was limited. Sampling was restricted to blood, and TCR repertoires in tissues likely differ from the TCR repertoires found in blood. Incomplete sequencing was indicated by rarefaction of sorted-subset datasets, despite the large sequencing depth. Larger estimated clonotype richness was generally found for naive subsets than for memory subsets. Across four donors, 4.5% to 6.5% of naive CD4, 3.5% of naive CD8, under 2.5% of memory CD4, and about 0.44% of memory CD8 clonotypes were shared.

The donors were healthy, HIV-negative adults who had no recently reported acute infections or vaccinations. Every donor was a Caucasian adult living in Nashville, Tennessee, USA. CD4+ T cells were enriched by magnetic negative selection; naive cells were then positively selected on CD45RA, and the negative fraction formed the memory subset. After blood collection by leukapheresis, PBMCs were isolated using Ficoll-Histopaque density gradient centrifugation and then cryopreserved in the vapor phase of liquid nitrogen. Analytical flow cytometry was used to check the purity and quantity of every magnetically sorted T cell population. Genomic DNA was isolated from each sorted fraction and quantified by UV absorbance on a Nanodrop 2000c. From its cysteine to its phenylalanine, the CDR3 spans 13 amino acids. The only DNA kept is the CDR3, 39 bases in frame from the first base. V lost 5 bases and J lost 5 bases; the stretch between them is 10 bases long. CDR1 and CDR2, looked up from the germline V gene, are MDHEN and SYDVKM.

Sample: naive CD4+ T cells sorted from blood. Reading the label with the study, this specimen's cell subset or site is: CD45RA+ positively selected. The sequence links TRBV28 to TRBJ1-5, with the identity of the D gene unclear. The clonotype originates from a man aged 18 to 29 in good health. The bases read TGTGCCAGCAGTCCCACCCGGCATCAGCCCCAGCATTTT. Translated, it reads CASSPTRHQPQHF.